A selection of T cell receptor beta chains follows, all from one sample in a study of cytomegalovirus exposure and HLA in healthy donors. TCRdb's copy holds only in-frame clones and misses some; the assay was immunoSEQ multiplex PCR. Here the sample spans over 70,000 clones, 65% to 75% being singletons. The sequencing sample was made of PBMCs. All receptors derive from a young man in good health and CMV-seropositive. The CDR3 runs from the conserved cysteine through the conserved F or W. A D gene is named only where the DNA matches it firmly. Rows may omit the clone size; those that give it use once, few, many or a size class.

>NA|TRBV25-1|TRBD2|TRBJ2-1
TGTGCCAGCAGTGATGTAGCGGGGGGTTCCTACAATGAGCAGTTCTTC
CASSDVAGGSYNEQFF
>once|TRBV18|NA|TRBJ1-3
TGTGCCAGCTCACCAGGAAGAAGCAGGGCCTCTGGAAACACCATATATTTT
CASSPGRSRASGNTIYF
>NA|TRBV25-1|TRBD2|TRBJ2-5
TGTGCCAGCAGTGATGAAAACCAGCGGGGGGACCAAGAGACCCAGTACTTC
CASSDENQRGDQETQYF
>few|TRBV6-4|NA|TRBJ2-2
TGTGCCAGCAGTGACGGGCAGGGGAGGAACACCGGGGAGCTGTTTTTT
CASSDGQGRNTGELFF
>NA|TRBV6-5|TRBD1|TRBJ2-7
TGTGCCAGCAGCCTCGGCAGGGGGCCTTACGAGCAGTACTTC
CASSLGRGPYEQYF
>NA|TRBV28|NA|TRBJ1-5
TGTGCCAGCAGTTTGCCCTATGGGCCCCAGCATTTT
CASSLPYGPQHF
>few|TRBV5-8|NA|TRBJ2-1
TGTGCCAGCAGCCAGGGGTCATCCTACAATGAGCAGTTCTTC
CASSQGSSYNEQFF
>NA|TRBV11-2|TRBD1|TRBJ1-2
TGTGCCAGCAGCTCAGGGACAGGGGGGATCCCATATGGCTACACCTTC
CASSSGTGGIPYGYTF
>NA|TRBV19|NA|TRBJ1-4
TGTGCCAGTAGTATACAAGGGGGTAATGAAAAACTGTTTTTT
CASSIQGGNEKLFF
>NA|TRBV4-1|TRBD2|TRBJ2-7
TGCGCCAGCAGCCAAGATCCGGGACTAGCGGGGGGGCCCTACGAGCAGTACTTC
CASSQDPGLAGGPYEQYF
>NA|TRBV27|NA|TRBJ1-1
TGTGCCAGCAGTTCCCGGGTAAACACTGAAGCTTTCTTT
CASSSRVNTEAFF
>NA|TRBV19|NA|TRBJ2-5
TGTGCCAGCGGAGGACGTGCGGGATCCCCCCCAGAGACCCAGTACTTC
CASGGRAGSPPETQYF
>NA|TRBV28|TRBD2|TRBJ2-2
TGTGCCAGCAGTCAAACGACTAGCGGGAGGGGGGAGCTGTTTTTT
CASSQTTSGRGELFF
>NA|TRBV2|TRBD2|TRBJ2-5
TGTGCCAGTCCGGGACTAGCGGGAGAGGACCAAGAGACCCAGTACTTC
CASPGLAGEDQETQYF
>NA|TRBV30|TRBD1|TRBJ1-3
TGTGCCTGGAGTGTACAGGGGACTGGTGGGAACACCATATATTTT
CAWSVQGTGGNTIYF
>NA|TRBV19|NA|TRBJ2-3
TGTGCCAGTAGTATAGAGAGAATCACAGATACGCAGTATTTT
CASSIERITDTQYF
>once|TRBV4-3|NA|TRBJ2-7
TGCGCCAGCAGCCAAGAACGGGGTCTAGTGTACGAGCAGTACTTC
CASSQERGLVYEQYF
>NA|TRBV19|TRBD1|TRBJ1-1
TGTGCCACCCGGGACAGGGGTCGGACTGAAGCTTTCTTT
CATRDRGRTEAFF
>NA|TRBV19|NA|TRBJ1-2
TGTGCCAGTAGTCTCAGGGAAGGTTATGGCTACACCTTC
CASSLREGYGYTF
>NA|TRBV7-6|TRBD2|TRBJ2-2
TGTGCCAGCAGCCTCCCGACTAGCGGGGGATTAACCGGGGAGCTGTTTTTT
CASSLPTSGGLTGELFF
>NA|TRBV6-6|TRBD1|TRBJ1-1
TGTGCCAGCATCGTAACAGGGGATGGGACTGAAGCTTTCTTT
CASIVTGDGTEAFF
>NA|TRBV27|TRBD2|TRBJ2-3
TGTGCCAGCAGTTTACAAGGGGGGGCGGGACTAGCGGGAGGGATCATCACGCAGTATTTT
CASSLQGGAGLAGGIITQYF
>few|TRBV11-2|TRBD2|TRBJ2-7
TGTGCCAGCACCCGGTATGGCGGGGGGAACTACGAGCAGTACTTC
CASTRYGGGNYEQYF
>NA|TRBV5-1|TRBD1|TRBJ2-2
TGCGCCAGCAGCCGCTCAGGGGGTACGAACACCGGGGAGCTGTTTTTT
CASSRSGGTNTGELFF
>NA|TRBV11-2|TRBD1|TRBJ2-7
TGTGCCAGCAGCTGGACAGGGGAGATTGACGAGCAGTACTTC
CASSWTGEIDEQYF
>NA|TRBV28|TRBD1|TRBJ1-1
TGTGCCAGCAGTTCAGGGGGCGCGGCCACTGAAGCTTTCTTT
CASSSGGAATEAFF
>NA|TRBV7-9|NA|TRBJ2-1
TGTGCCAGCAGCTCTGATCTTTTTGAGCGAAGCGAGCAGTTCTTC
CASSSDLFERSEQFF